These 9 T cell receptor beta chains share one sample of origin, sequenced in a study of CD8 T cells in ankylosing spondylitis. TCRdb recomputed calls from the 5' RACE reads with MiXCR, one row per CDR3 protein. The data hold about 31,000 distinct CDR3 sequences, with 6.5% to 9% observed a single time. Input material: blood, either unsorted or a sorted T cell fraction (not recorded which). Every receptor here comes from a male donor with ankylosing spondylitis or in good health (not recorded which).

In its sample, this clonotype was seen a few times. The chain carries TRBV18 and TRBJ2-4, with 9 positions matching TRBD1. The V and J ends lost 0 bases and 0 bases, in that order; junction bases with no gene match: 9. The germline V gene encodes CDR1 KGHSH and CDR2 LQKENI. CDR3 length: 19 residues. CDR3 in amino acids: CASSPPGTGNPLAKNIQYF. DNA for the CDR3: TGTGCCAGCTCACCACCTGGGACAGGGAATCCCCTAGCCAAAAACATTCAGTACTTC.

V gene TRBV12-3 or TRBV12-4 combines with J gene TRBJ2-5; TRBD2 matches at 7 bases. V shed 6 bases, J shed 5 bases, and the junction held 9 bases outside the gene matches. The CDR3 is 14 residues long. CDR3 DNA: TGTGCCAGCAGGGGAGGGGTGCCCTGGGAGACCCAGTACTTC. Encoded protein: CASRGGVPWETQYF.

The rearrangement uses TRBV5-1 and TRBJ2-7; the match to TRBD2 covers 11 bases. The CDR3 covers 14 residues. V trimming: 2 bases; J trimming: 9 bases; junction bases outside the gene matches: 7. Germline V CDR1 and CDR2: SGHRS, YFSETQ. DNA of the CDR3: TGCGCCAGCAGCTTCGAGACTAGCGGGAAGGTGCAGTACTTC. Amino acid sequence: CASSFETSGKVQYF.

This clonotype was recorded many times. The chain is built from TRBV20-1 and TRBJ1-5; TRBD1 agrees at 8 bases. The CDR3 is 13 amino acids. V gave up 3 bases and J gave up 4 bases; unmatched junction bases: 2. CDR1 and CDR2 (germline): DFQATT, SNEGSKA (reference sequence). CDR3 nucleotide sequence: TGCAGTGCTAGCTGGACAGGGAATCAGCCCCAGCATTTT. Translating it yields CSASWTGNQPQHF.

The V and J genes are TRBV5-1 and TRBJ2-1; 11 bases line up with TRBD2. This CDR3 is 15 amino acids long. V lost 4 bases, J lost 7 bases, and 7 bases stayed unmatched. Germline CDR1 and CDR2: SGHRS and YFSETQ. The CDR3 DNA follows: TGCGCCAGCAGCCTTAGACTAGCGGGAACGAATGAGCAGTTCTTC. This sequence encodes CASSLRLAGTNEQFF.

This clonotype was seen only once. This chain joins TRBV3-1 and TRBJ2-1; TRBD2 matches at 10 bases. Germline V CDR1 and CDR2: LGHDT, YNNKEL (reference sequence). After removal of 11 bases from V and 0 bases from J, the junction contained 19 bases not matched to a gene. The CDR3 loop spans 19 amino acids. The CDR3 bases are TGTGCCCGCTGTCCGGCTAGCGGGAGATCCTCGAGCTCCTACAATGAGCAGTTCTTC. Its protein product is CARCPASGRSSSSYNEQFF.

This clonotype came up a few times. This CDR3 reads CASSLGFPDTQYF. The CDR3 bases are TGTGCCAGCAGCTTGGGGTTCCCAGATACGCAGTATTTT. The genes are TRBV7-2 and TRBJ2-3, with D unclear. Looked up from germline, CDR1 is SGHTA and CDR2 is FQGNSA. Trimming pared 3 bases from V and 4 bases from J, leaving 8 bases between. The CDR3 extends over 13 amino acids.

The V and J genes are TRBV6-1 and TRBJ2-2; TRBD2 agrees at 9 bases. Per the germline V gene, CDR1 is MNHNS and CDR2 is SASEGT. With 3 bases clipped from V and 7 bases from J, the junction kept 9 bases outside the gene matches. The CDR3 consists of 16 residues. CDR3 sequence reads: CASSDPIAGVFGELFF. In nucleotides, the CDR3 is TGTGCCAGCAGTGACCCCATAGCGGGAGTTTTCGGGGAGCTGTTTTTT.

This clonotype appeared many times. The V gene is TRBV4-1, the J gene TRBJ2-1; unclear D gene. Germline assignment: CDR1 MGHRA and CDR2 YSYEKL. Trimming cost V 2 bases and J 6 bases, with 11 bases left between them. The CDR3 contains 14 residues. The CDR3: CASSQTLGPNEQFF. CDR3 DNA: TGCGCCAGCAGCCAAACCCTGGGTCCCAATGAGCAGTTCTTC.